This T cell receptor (beta chain) was observed in a study of T cells in Graves' hyperthyroidism and ophthalmopathy (dated by TCRdb to the late 2010s). Regarding the research as a whole: Peripheral blood samples were taken at initial diagnosis, before any treatment was given. An independent validation cohort of fewer than 20 hyperthyroidism patients and roughly 16 patients who later progressed to ophthalmopathy tested prospective prediction of ophthalmopathy. In about 6 Graves' hyperthyroidism patients, the study also compared T-cell repertoires from thyroid tissue with T-cell repertoires from blood. To identify distinguishing TCR V-J signatures, a discovery cohort of around 100 patients was used, comprising 43 with Graves' ophthalmopathy and around 60 with stable Graves' hyperthyroidism. TCR Vbeta CDR3 sequencing of 140 or so peripheral blood samples (around 45 ophthalmopathy, 75 to 80 hyperthyroidism and around 17 progressor patients) is reported in the paper. The 85 to 100 discovery patients were randomly split 7:3 into training and test sets. Once sampling was done, hyperthyroidism patients were given methimazole at a starting dose of 30 mg daily, whereas ophthalmopathy patients were given high-dose intravenous methylprednisolone. Broad study findings and their caveats: No statistical method was used to fix the sample size in advance, and group allocation was not hidden from the investigators. A 13 V-J signature model separated ophthalmopathy from stable hyperthyroidism, with approximately 86% sensitivity and roughly 81% specificity in cross-validation and 80%/75% in testing. Blood samples also contained most of the expanded thyroid clonotypes (frequency above 0.001), which suggests that blood repertoires may reflect thyroid immune responses. In validation, progression to ophthalmopathy was predicted by the model with around 70% sensitivity and 72.22% specificity, a median of about 6 months before onset.

V is pruned by 7 bases and J by 2 bases, leaving 4 bases of the junction without a gene match. Reading from cysteine to phenylalanine, the CDR3 counts 13 amino acids. Of the read, only the CDR3 DNA is kept; its 39 bases are in frame from base 1. Looking up the germline V gene yields CDR1 MDHEN and CDR2 SYDVKM. A patient counted as having stable Graves' hyperthyroidism if no progression to ophthalmopathy occurred over 18 months of follow-up. The hyperthyroidism patients were between 18 and 65 years old and newly diagnosed, with a disease duration of less than 2 months. Exclusion was applied to patients with uncontrolled infections, other autoimmune diseases, pregnancy or lactation. Diagnoses were established on the basis of clinical symptoms, serum thyroxine and TRAb, thyroid ultrasound, and orbital computed tomography. Ficoll-Paque density gradient centrifugation was used to isolate PBMCs from around 10 ml of fresh peripheral blood. Trizol reagent was used to extract total RNA, and RNA quality was then checked on an Agilent 2100 Bioanalyzer.

This clonotype was recorded at least ten times. It has no known antigen specificity. Within one base of it there is no much larger clone, and no base qualities were kept. Amplification of TCR beta CDR3 regions was carried out from RNA transcripts. The first round of RT-PCR for the TCR CDR3 was performed with the HTBI primer set and the Qiagen OneStep RT-PCR kit. A second multiplex PCR round built the libraries, followed by size selection and purification. The libraries were sequenced on an Illumina HiSeq2000 using paired-end 100 bp reads. In the source study's methods: SOAPnuke was used to process the raw data, throwing out any read that contained adapters or uncalled bases, had a mean Phred below 15, or lacked an exact constant-primer or identifier match. COPE v1.2.5 was used to merge high-quality paired reads, and clonotypes were defined as unique nucleotide sequences. MiTCR v1.1 was used to align clonotypes to the IMGT TRBV, TRBD and TRBJ reference segments. The analysis was restricted to V-J combinations with a frequency above 0.0001, which together covered 99.2% of the repertoires. The TCS score was defined as the ratio of F50 (clonal expansion) to E x V (chaos), calculated using BLOSUM62-based TCRdist between CDR3 peptides within each V-J. Welch's t-statistics and random forest reduced roughly 540 V-J features to under 15, which were used in a naive Bayes classifier (R e1071). Through fastp at Q25 and MiXCR, TCRdb rebuilt clones from the public reads, retaining in-frame beta chains. When rows share a CDR3 protein, they turn into one entry using the most common DNA and genes. TCRdb, not the authors, supplied the V and J calls. The table for this sample lists hundreds of thousands of distinct CDR3 sequences; 12% to 15% of them were counted only once. The ten largest make up roughly 10% of the sample.

The chain uses TRBV28 and TRBJ1-2; 7 central nucleotides agree with TRBD1. The sequence derives from a woman younger than 30 with Graves' hyperthyroidism. Sequenced: blood. The CDR3 region: CASKTGQNYGYTF. The DNA sequence is given as TGTGCCAGCAAGACAGGGCAGAACTATGGCTACACCTTC.